This TCR beta chain was captured in a study of identifying expanded T cells in peripheral blood. CDR1 is MGHRA, CDR2 YSYEKL, per germline. V was trimmed by 0 bases and J by 4 bases, leaving 10 bases between them. CDR3 length: 15 amino acids. General study results and limits: Technical replicates showed around 1.3 changed clones; two weeks roughly 16; four weeks 19. Clone count variance between roughly 2-week samples rose with total template count.

The repertoire was sequenced with immunoSEQ multiplex PCR; TCRdb's copy has only in-frame clones and lacks some. The sample records 100,000 or so clones, 80% to 90% being singletons. In the case of this clone: Its antigen is unidentified.

The chain combines TRBV4-1 with TRBJ1-5; tentatively, D is TRBD1 (5 bases). The TCR originated in a person aged 18 to 75 in good health. The sample comprised blood. This CDR3 reads CASSQDQGRNQPQHF. The CDR3, as DNA: TGCGCCAGCAGCCAAGATCAGGGCAGGAATCAGCCCCAGCATTTT.